This paragraph covers one T cell receptor gamma chain sequence. This receptor's antigen is unknown. Base qualities are not at hand, and no much larger clone is one base apart. Thymic samples were depleted of alphabeta T cells, then CD3+ TCRVdelta1+ TCRVdelta2- thymocytes were FACS-sorted. The purity of the sorted Vdelta1+ thymocytes was between about 96% and 99.6%. The thymic specimens were obtained from fewer than ten paediatric patients, aged about 5 days to 17 months, who were having corrective cardiac surgery. Thymic tissue was dispersed and mononuclear cells isolated on a Histopaque-1077 density gradient. For staining, the antibodies used were anti-TCRVdelta1 clone TS8.2, anti-TCRVdelta2 clone B6, anti-CD3 clone HIT3a and anti-TCRalphabeta clone IP26. RNA was isolated using the RNeasy mini kit, and reverse transcription was performed with Superscript III. Multiplex PCR was used to generate CDR3 amplicons, with pooled V-gene forward primers and a constant-region reverse primer carrying Illumina adaptor overhangs. After gel purification, the amplicons were indexed with Nextera index primers during seven to nine additional PCR cycles and then purified using AMPure XP beads. The libraries were sequenced on an Illumina MiSeq using paired-end 250 bp reads, dual indexing and a 20% PhiX spike-in. The published analysis was carried out like this. FastQC was used to check read quality, and ea-utils fastq-join was used to merge TRG read pairs. IMGT/HighV-QUEST was used to annotate sequences, retaining only productive sequences with an unambiguous V-gene assignment, and each clonotype was defined by an identical CDR3 sequence. VDJtools 1.1.1, tcR 2.2.3, Treemap and vegan Shannon diversity in R 3.4.4 were used for downstream analysis. The public reads were reprocessed by TCRdb using CATT, and rows of matching DNA were later combined. The V and J calls come from TCRdb's annotation, not from the publication. Within this sample are 9,000 to 13,000 gamma-chain clones, with about 46% of them counted one time only. The top ten hold roughly 2% of the sample.

From the cysteine up to the phenylalanine, the CDR3 has a length of 13 residues. Left in the record is the CDR3 DNA by itself, 39 bases read in frame from the first base. The germline V end is reduced by 3 bases and the J end by 4 bases; junction bases left unmatched: 6. CDR1 EGSTGY and CDR2 YDSYTSSV are derived from the germline V gene. This specimen comes from a study of Vδ1+ human thymocytes listed by TCRdb under 2018. Looking at the study overall: The study characterised mRNA-level TRG and TRD CDR3 repertoires of highly purified Vdelta1+ thymocytes from young children as a data resource. Earlier work had validated the multiplex-based CDR3 amplicon strategy against 5'RACE-based methods for generating CDR3 amplicons.

What the study reported, not specific to this receptor: Because unexpected Vdelta2 sequences could lead to misinterpretation of bulk repertoire data, the authors recommended using highly purified populations and single-cell validation. Thymic TRG and TRD repertoires appeared highly polyclonal with Gaussian CDR3 length distributions, unlike oligoclonal peripheral blood repertoires. No clustering by age or sex was observed, so analyses did not stratify donors by these variables. Numerous TRG clonotypes were shared among donors (up to roughly 6.9x10^3), while TRD repertoires were essentially private (a maximum of 116 shared). About 20% of thymic TRD sequences were found to be Vdelta2 (and few were Vdelta3) despite high sort purity, in contrast to peripheral blood Vdelta1+ controls.

The chain uses TRGV4 and TRGJ1 or TRGJ2. No J segment appears in TCRdb, so it was assigned here by matching the sequence to germline. The source of this sequence is a boy under two years old who had congenital heart surgery. Sequenced input: Vdelta1+ gamma-delta thymocytes from the thymus. In light of the paper, this sample's cell subset or site label describes: FACS-sorted CD3+ TCRalphabeta- TCRVdelta1+ TCRVdelta2- thymocytes. The base sequence is TGTGCCACCTGGGATTGTAAATATTATAAGAAACTCTTT. This translates into CATWDCKYYKKLF.